This T cell receptor (beta chain) was identified during a study of blood T cell repertoires in COVID-19. Background on the study: Acute-phase and convalescent COVID-19 samples originated in the United States, Italy and Spain. Sources were T cells, B-cell-depleted T cells, or PBMCs; the material itself was cDNA or gDNA.

Study processing details: The authors estimated nucleated cell counts from reference gene primer amplification. Only in-frame clones appear in the TCRdb table, and some are missing; sequencing was by immunoSEQ multiplex PCR. V and J calls and clone size are as listed in that table; D and trimming were resolved from the DNA. The data show over 75,000 clones, over 80% seen once. This clone has a single count. The trim removed 3 bases at V and 5 bases at J, leaving 12 bases unmatched. This CDR3 region has 16 residues. Germline loops: CDR1 GTSNPN, CDR2 SVGIG (reference sequence). Sequenced sample: peripheral blood. The receptor's source is a human donor in a cohort sampled during active COVID-19. This chain links TRBV30 with TRBJ1-4; TRBD1 matches at 7 bases. CDR3 sequence reads: CAWRSSRGRINEKLFF. In DNA, the CDR3 is TGTGCCTGGAGGAGCTCGAGGGGGCGGATAAATGAAAAACTGTTTTTT.